This T cell receptor (beta chain) was identified in a study of T cells in Graves' hyperthyroidism and ophthalmopathy. Study in general: Blood from the periphery was taken at initial diagnosis, before any treatment.

RNA transcripts served as the template for amplifying TCR beta CDR3 regions. Initially, a first-round RT-PCR of the TCR CDR3 employed the HTBI primer set. Each CDR3 protein is one row after TCRdb ran MiXCR on the multiplex PCR reads. Of 360,000 or so distinct CDR3 sequences listed, 18% are singletons. Study-wide findings and caveats: Median prediction lead before ophthalmopathy onset was around 7 months with the model.

This clonotype was counted between two and nine times. Antigen specificity is unknown. Sequencing was done on a sample of blood. The receptor was isolated from a woman in her forties with Graves' ophthalmopathy.

In DNA form, the CDR3 reads TGCGCCAGCAGCCGCGAGGGAGGGTTGTACGAGCAGTACTTC. It is translated as CASSREGGLYEQYF. The chain recombines TRBV4-1 with TRBJ2-7; 7 nucleotides match TRBD2. The CDR3 sequence is 14 residues long. CDR1 and CDR2 from the germline V gene are MGHRA and YSYEKL. V trimming: 4 bases; J trimming: 4 bases; junction bases outside the gene matches: 7.